The 21 T cell receptor beta chains reported below all come from one sample, sequenced in a study of cytomegalovirus exposure and HLA in healthy donors. PCR primers comprised 60 Vbeta and 13 Jbeta primers. The repertoire was sequenced with immunoSEQ multiplex PCR; TCRdb's copy has only in-frame clones and lacks some. The sample lists some 140,000 clones, 65% to 70% occurring once. The sequencing sample was made of PBMCs. Receptors were obtained from a human donor in good health.

This clone came up a few times. The J gene is TRBJ2-1, the V gene TRBV9, with D possibly TRBD2 on 6 matching bases. Germline V gene sequence: CDR1 SGDLS, CDR2 YYNGEE. Trimming took off 0 bases at V and 5 bases at J, with 12 bases between the two ends. The CDR3 is made up of 15 amino acids. Here the CDR3 reads CASSVGWGDHNEQFF. The CDR3 DNA reads as TGTGCCAGCAGCGTAGGCTGGGGGGACCACAATGAGCAGTTCTTC.

The chain uses TRBV7-6 and TRBJ2-7, with D perhaps matching TRBD1 (6 bases). The length of the CDR3 is 14 residues. V was pared by 2 bases and J by 5 bases, with 13 bases between. Germline lookup yields CDR1 SGHVS and CDR2 FNYEAQ. CDR3 loop: CASSLTSTGDEQYF. CDR3 sequence (DNA): TGTGCCAGCAGCTTAACCTCGACAGGCGACGAGCAGTACTTC.

The V call is TRBV11-2, the J call TRBJ1-1; possibly TRBD1 for D (6 bases). Germline CDR1 SGHAT, CDR2 FQNNGV. CDR3 length: 17 residues. Between the trimmed V and J ends, which lost 1 base and 2 bases, there was a span of 17 bases. CDR3 DNA sequence: TGTGCCAGCAGCTTAGTCATGACAAAGGGGGTTAACACTGAAGCTTTCTTT. Translation gives CASSLVMTKGVNTEAFF.

This clone has just one count. The chain employs TRBV9 and TRBJ2-5, with 8 positions matching TRBD2. The CDR3 consists of 15 residues. V was pared by 0 bases and J by 5 bases, with 6 bases of the junction left unmatched. The V gene's germline CDR1 is SGDLS and CDR2 YYNGEE. CDR3 in DNA: TGTGCCAGCAGCGTAGCGGGGGGGGCCGTCGAGACCCAGTACTTC. Amino acids: CASSVAGGAVETQYF.

The V and J genes are TRBV4-3 and TRBJ2-2, with 7 bases matching TRBD2. Germline assignment: CDR1 LGHNA and CDR2 YSLEER. V shed 3 bases and J 2 bases; nucleotides not matched to a gene: 9. The CDR3 totals 17 residues. CDR3 protein: CASSQQPLAVNTGELFF. The CDR3 coding sequence is TGCGCCAGCAGCCAGCAGCCTCTAGCGGTTAACACCGGGGAGCTGTTTTTT.

This clone was found a few times. This rearrangement joins TRBV5-1 to TRBJ2-5; 9 bases match TRBD2. The CDR3 consists of 15 residues. V trimming: 4 bases; J trimming: 4 bases; junction bases outside the gene matches: 8. Germline V gives CDR1 SGHRS, CDR2 YFSETQ. The CDR3 is CASSRGEAGGETQYF. In nucleotides, the CDR3 is TGCGCCAGCAGCCGAGGAGAAGCGGGAGGAGAGACCCAGTACTTC.

This clone was seen a few times. The V call is TRBV27, the J call TRBJ2-7; a weak D match, TRBD1 (6 bases). CDR1 and CDR2 (germline): MNHEY, SMNVEV (reference sequence). The CDR3 is 13 residues long. Trimming took off 6 bases at V and 4 bases at J, with 13 bases between the two ends. As DNA, the CDR3 is TGTGCCAGCAGCCTCCAGGGGCGATACGAGCAGTACTTC. This codes for CASSLQGRYEQYF.

The gene calls are TRBV9 and TRBJ2-3, with TRBD2 as a possible D gene (5 bases). Germline V CDR1 and CDR2: SGDLS, YYNGEE. The CDR3 is 12 amino acids. V was cut by 2 bases and J by 4 bases, with 5 bases left in between. The DNA of the CDR3 is TGTGCCAGCAGCGTGGGAGCAGATACGCAGTATTTT. This translates into CASSVGADTQYF.

This chain uses TRBV5-4 with TRBJ1-2; D perhaps matches TRBD1 (5 bases). The CDR3 loop spans 15 amino acids. Trimming stripped 0 bases from V and 8 bases from J, with 17 bases between. Germline V CDR1 and CDR2: SGHNT, YYREEE (reference sequence). CDR3 protein: CASSLGGAGGEGYTF. The CDR3 bases are TGTGCCAGCAGCTTGGGTGGGGCGGGGGGTGAAGGCTACACCTTC.

V is TRBV19 and J is TRBJ1-2, with 8 bases matching TRBD1. This CDR3 has 14 amino acids. Trimming cost V 4 bases and J 4 bases; bases outside gene matches: 5. Germline V gives CDR1 LNHDA, CDR2 SQIVND (reference sequence). CDR3 bases: TGTGCCAGTAGTACTCGACAGGGGAGCTATGGCTACACCTTC. This translates into CASSTRQGSYGYTF.

This chain connects TRBV9 to TRBJ2-7; weak D call: TRBD1 (6 bases). From germline, CDR1 is SGDLS and CDR2 YYNGEE. The germline V and J ends were trimmed by 4 bases and 2 bases, with 13 bases remaining between them. This CDR3 contains 14 residues. The CDR3 nucleotides read TGTGCCAGCAGCTCCCAACGGACAGCCTACGAGCAGTACTTC. Amino acid sequence: CASSSQRTAYEQYF.

The chain couples TRBV4-1 to TRBJ2-1; possibly TRBD2 for D (6 bases). The CDR3 length is 17 residues. Germline CDR1 and CDR2: MGHRA and YSYEKL. With 2 bases removed from V and 3 bases from J, the gap between germline ends came to 17 bases. CDR3 sequence reads: CASSQPTSRTNYNEQFF. The CDR3 DNA is TGCGCCAGCAGCCAACCCACTAGCCGCACGAACTACAATGAGCAGTTCTTC.

This sequence joins TRBV5-4 and TRBJ2-7; 11 bases align to TRBD1. The CDR3 runs 13 residues. Germline CDR1 reads SGHNT; CDR2 reads YYREEE (reference sequence). V was clipped by 9 bases and J by 8 bases; unmatched bases: 10. Written as DNA, the CDR3 is TGTGCCACCATGGGGACAGGGGGTCCTAAGCAGTACTTC. This encodes CATMGTGGPKQYF.

The V and J genes are TRBV6-1 and TRBJ2-4; tentative D call: TRBD2 (5 bases). CDR3 length: 16 amino acids. Germline CDR1 is MNHNS and CDR2 is SASEGT. Trimming left V 0 bases short and J 6 bases short, with 15 bases between. As DNA, the CDR3 is TGTGCCAGCAGTGAAGCGGGAGAGATCGCCGGAAACATTCAGTACTTC. Residues: CASSEAGEIAGNIQYF.

There are a few counts of this clone. The CDR3 here is CASSSLDPTSGDNEQFF. The DNA of the CDR3 is TGTGCCAGCAGTTCCCTGGACCCGACTAGCGGCGACAATGAGCAGTTCTTC. V is TRBV27 and J is TRBJ2-1; TRBD2 matches 9 bases. Per germline, CDR1 MNHEY and CDR2 SMNVEV (reference sequence). There are 17 residues in the CDR3. J gave up 5 bases and V 4 bases, and 12 bases lay outside the gene matches.

This clone was detected only once. This chain links TRBV27 with TRBJ2-7, with D possibly being TRBD1 (5 bases). The germline V gene has CDR1 MNHEY and CDR2 SMNVEV (reference sequence). This CDR3 spans 13 amino acids. The germline V and J ends were trimmed by 4 bases and 2 bases, with 9 bases remaining between them. The CDR3 DNA reads as TGTGCCAGCAGTTGGGGCCTCCCCTACGAGCAGTACTTC. Its translation is CASSWGLPYEQYF.

This clone was seen a handful of times. The genes are TRBV7-9 and TRBJ1-3, with D tentatively TRBD1 (6 bases). CDR3 length equals 17 residues. Germline CDR1 is SEHNR and CDR2 is FQNEAQ (reference sequence). V gave up 4 bases and J gave up 4 bases, with 20 bases separating them. The CDR3 nucleotides are TGTGCCAGCAGCTCCCCGCAGGGGAAACAAGCGGGAAACACCATATATTTT. Its protein product is CASSSPQGKQAGNTIYF.

The J gene is TRBJ2-7, the V gene TRBV18; D may be TRBD2 (5 bases). This CDR3 contains 16 residues. Germline CDR1 is KGHSH and CDR2 is LQKENI. Deletions cut 2 bases from V and 4 bases from J, with 18 bases between. The CDR3 DNA follows: TGTGCCAGCTCACCAGCTCTGACTACGGTTCAATACGAGCAGTACTTC. It specifies CASSPALTTVQYEQYF. Combining the CDR3 with reference TRBV18 and TRBJ2-7 gives the whole variable domain NAGVMQNPRHLVRRRGQEARLRCSPMKGHSHVYWYRQLPEEGLKFMVYLQKENIIDESGMPKERFSAEFPKEGPSILRIQQVVRGDSAAYFCASSPALTTVQYEQYFGPGTRLTVT.

The chain joins TRBV7-2 to TRBJ2-5; D ambiguous. The J call is uncertain, as TRBJ2-7 better fits the DNA end. The CDR3 runs to 13 residues. Germline V CDR1 and CDR2: SGHTA, FQGNSA. Written as DNA, the CDR3 is TGTGCCAGCAGCTCACCTCATTTGTACGAGCAGTACTTC. This translates into CASSSPHLYEQYF.

There are a few counts of this clone. This sequence joins TRBV5-1 and TRBJ2-7; 7 positions match TRBD2. The J segment lost 0 bases and the V segment lost 0 bases, leaving 6 bases of the junction unmatched. Germline CDR1 reads SGHRS; CDR2 reads YFSETQ. CDR3 length: 16 amino acids. CDR3 sequence: CASSLEPGLSSYEQYF. DNA of the CDR3: TGCGCCAGCAGCTTGGAACCGGGACTAAGCTCCTACGAGCAGTACTTC.

The chain has TRBV19 and TRBJ1-1; D gene unclear. V was cut by 3 bases and J by 3 bases, with 8 bases left in between. This CDR3 has 13 residues. CDR1 is LNHDA, CDR2 SQIVND, per germline (reference sequence). CDR3 loop: CASSISRDTEAFF. The CDR3 DNA reads as TGTGCCAGTAGTATTTCTCGGGACACTGAAGCTTTCTTT.